A selection of T cell receptor beta chains follows, all from one sample in a study of T cell repertoires in cytomegalovirus infection. TCRdb reprocessed the reads with MiXCR, giving one entry per CDR3 protein. Altogether approximately 770,000 distinct CDR3 sequences are present, roughly 29% being singletons, with the ten largest covering about an eighth. Their antigen targets remain unknown. Material: cultured CD8+ T cells from PBMCs, obtained from culture after CMV antigen stimulation. The receptors derive from a human donor in good health (CMV status not recorded). Some clones in this sample may be carry-over from other donors' samples. Both conserved end residues are trimmed from each CDR3. Fields, in order: clone size, V gene, CDR3 protein. Expanded clones get a size class; other rows say once, few or many, or leave the size out.

abundance: NA
v_gene: TRBV28
CDR3aa: ASRARQRPTGELF

abundance: few
v_gene: TRBV27
CDR3aa: ASSLSRGTATNEKLF

abundance: NA
v_gene: TRBV28
CDR3aa: ASSFGPETYEQY

abundance: NA
v_gene: TRBV12-3/TRBV12-4
CDR3aa: ATLGGGSYNEQF

abundance: once
v_gene: TRBV29-1
CDR3aa: SVEGLLPGDTEAF

abundance: few
v_gene: TRBV11-1
CDR3aa: ASSLGWVGGELF

abundance: NA
v_gene: TRBV7-9
CDR3aa: ASRRVGETQY

abundance: NA
v_gene: TRBV19
CDR3aa: ASSHTGSSYEQY

abundance: NA
v_gene: TRBV4-2
CDR3aa: ASSQGGGPLQHYGYT

abundance: few
v_gene: TRBV7-9
CDR3aa: ASSLYRGAKNIQY

abundance: few
v_gene: TRBV5-6
CDR3aa: ASSSGTGIDEQY

abundance: few
v_gene: TRBV19
CDR3aa: ASSIGGTNTEAF

abundance: NA
v_gene: TRBV19
CDR3aa: ASSIVRDTNQPQH

abundance: few
v_gene: TRBV6-5
CDR3aa: ASSYGVGGEQF

abundance: NA
v_gene: TRBV7-9
CDR3aa: ASSLRGQVDGYT

abundance: NA
v_gene: TRBV7-3
CDR3aa: ASSSDPGQGEIKTEAF

abundance: many
v_gene: TRBV28
CDR3aa: ASSPPATQSYNEQF

abundance: NA
v_gene: TRBV12-3/TRBV12-4
CDR3aa: ASSRDHT

abundance: few
v_gene: TRBV4-3
CDR3aa: ASSQNSGTLNLETQY

abundance: NA
v_gene: TRBV9
CDR3aa: ASSVAAYSYEQY

abundance: many
v_gene: TRBV7-2
CDR3aa: ASSLDIWDRSGNTIY

abundance: NA
v_gene: TRBV5-1
CDR3aa: ASSQDRGRYEQY

abundance: NA
v_gene: TRBV12-3/TRBV12-4
CDR3aa: ASSLGPSTGYEQY

abundance: NA
v_gene: TRBV4-1
CDR3aa: ASSQDPRGSYEQY

abundance: many
v_gene: TRBV7-2
CDR3aa: ASSLESLAGDEQY

abundance: once
v_gene: TRBV10-3
CDR3aa: AISESAREAF

abundance: NA
v_gene: TRBV19
CDR3aa: ASSTTTSAHTDTQY

abundance: NA
v_gene: TRBV10-1
CDR3aa: ASSGSRGAFNEQF

abundance: few
v_gene: TRBV11-3
CDR3aa: ASSAYSTGTDTQY

abundance: few
v_gene: TRBV7-9
CDR3aa: ASSFRQGELTEAF

abundance: many
v_gene: TRBV7-2
CDR3aa: ASSYSDLTTGELF

abundance: few
v_gene: TRBV2
CDR3aa: ASSEVGGTGELF

abundance: NA
v_gene: TRBV14
CDR3aa: ASSQHPGLAQETQY

abundance: few
v_gene: TRBV27
CDR3aa: ASQGSTEAF

abundance: few
v_gene: TRBV6-1
CDR3aa: ASSSIDNPYEQY

abundance: NA
v_gene: TRBV7-9
CDR3aa: ASARPGANVLT

abundance: few
v_gene: TRBV29-1
CDR3aa: SVLGEETGELF

abundance: NA
v_gene: TRBV29-1
CDR3aa: SVSVAGYQETQY

abundance: few
v_gene: TRBV27
CDR3aa: ASSPSLAGYTDTQY

abundance: NA
v_gene: TRBV12-3/TRBV12-4
CDR3aa: ASSFSAKWAEAF

abundance: NA
v_gene: TRBV28
CDR3aa: ASSFEDQETQY

abundance: many
v_gene: TRBV7-9
CDR3aa: ASSLGDFYNEQF

abundance: many
v_gene: TRBV7-8
CDR3aa: ASSNTGSTGNTIY

abundance: NA
v_gene: TRBV27
CDR3aa: ASSEKTGIHQPQH

abundance: NA
v_gene: TRBV20-1
CDR3aa: SASHRGRGTGELF

abundance: few
v_gene: TRBV25-1
CDR3aa: ASSETGQKSYGYT

abundance: few
v_gene: TRBV10-3
CDR3aa: AISESTSGGFWDEQF

abundance: once
v_gene: TRBV6-6
CDR3aa: ASSFVRAGDTEAF

abundance: NA
v_gene: TRBV6-6
CDR3aa: ASRGSLRDYNSPLH

abundance: NA
v_gene: TRBV9
CDR3aa: ASSPREVANTEAF